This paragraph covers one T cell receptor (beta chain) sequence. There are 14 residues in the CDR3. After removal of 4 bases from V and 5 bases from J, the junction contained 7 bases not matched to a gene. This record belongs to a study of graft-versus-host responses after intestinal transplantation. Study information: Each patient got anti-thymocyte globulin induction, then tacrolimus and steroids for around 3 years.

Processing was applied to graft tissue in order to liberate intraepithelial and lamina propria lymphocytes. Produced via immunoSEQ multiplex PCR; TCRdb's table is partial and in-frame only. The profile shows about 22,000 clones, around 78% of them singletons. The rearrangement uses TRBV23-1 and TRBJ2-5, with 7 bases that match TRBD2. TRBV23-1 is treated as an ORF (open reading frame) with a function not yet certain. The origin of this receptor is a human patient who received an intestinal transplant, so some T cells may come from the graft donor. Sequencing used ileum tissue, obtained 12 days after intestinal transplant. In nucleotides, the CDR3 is TGCGCCAGCAGTCCCCCGGGAGGACCGGAGACCCAGTACTTC. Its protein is CASSPPGGPETQYF.